This T cell receptor (beta chain) was sequenced for a study of ipilimumab plus nivolumab after autologous stem cell transplantation. V was pared by 1 base and J by 6 bases, with 17 bases between. The CDR3 is 16 residues long. Germline CDR1 is SGHTA and CDR2 is FQGNSA. The data were produced by immunoSEQ multiplex PCR, yet TCRdb's version contains in-frame clones alone and is incomplete. The sample shows 15,000 to 20,000 clones, about four fifths of them seen only once. The rearrangement links TRBV7-2 to TRBJ2-3, with D possibly matching TRBD1 (6 bases). This receptor was identified in a male donor with diffuse large B-cell lymphoma. Here the sequenced sample was PBMCs, taken in a trial of ipilimumab plus nivolumab as post-transplant consolidation. The DNA for the CDR3 is TGTGCCAGCAGCTTAGGATCCACAGGGTCGGGTGATACGCAGTATTTT. Translating gives CASSLGSTGSGDTQYF. The full variable domain, completed using reference TRBV7-2 and TRBJ2-3, is GAGVSQSPSNKVTEKGKDVELRCDPISGHTALYWYRQSLGQGLEFLIYFQGNSAPDKSGLPSDRFSAERTGGSVSTLTIQRTQQEDSAVYLCASSLGSTGSGDTQYFGPGTRLTVL.